These 29 T cell receptor beta chains were sequenced from one sample in a study of blood T cell repertoires in COVID-19. Here immunoSEQ multiplex PCR was the method, and the copy in TCRdb shows in-frame clones only, minus some. The sample consists of approximately 70,000 clones, 90% to 95% of them appearing once. Sequencing was performed on peripheral blood. These receptors came from a man aged 35-49 years with COVID-19, enrolled during active disease.

This clone was picked up a small number of times. This rearrangement joins TRBV5-5 to TRBJ1-5; perhaps TRBD1 as D (5 bases). Germline V gene data show CDR1 as SGHKS and CDR2 as YYEKEE (reference sequence). V was clipped by 4 bases and J by 7 bases, with 30 bases between them. CDR3 length: 19 amino acids. CDR3 nucleotide sequence: TGTGCCAGCAGCCCTTTCGGCGTTTTGGGAGGGGATCCCTCACAGCCCCAGCATTTT. Encoded protein: CASSPFGVLGGDPSQPQHF.

The CDR3 nucleotides are TGTGCCAGCAGCTTGACAAGCTACAATGAGCAGTTCTTC. Encoded protein: CASSLTSYNEQFF. This sequence joins TRBV9 and TRBJ2-1; D remains ambiguous. The V gene lost 4 bases and the J gene lost 3 bases, with 8 bases spanning the gap. The CDR3 loop spans 13 amino acids. CDR1 is SGDLS, CDR2 YYNGEE, per germline. The full variable domain, its missing parts supplied by reference TRBV9 and TRBJ2-1, is DSGVTQTPKHLITATGQRVTLRCSPRSGDLSVYWYQQSLDQGLQFLIQYYNGEERAKGNILERFSAQQFPDLHSELNLSSLELGDSALYFCASSLTSYNEQFFGPGTRLTVL.

In its sample, this clone was seen a few times. The chain combines TRBV6-1 with TRBJ1-5, with TRBD1 matching over 7 bases. This CDR3 region has 16 residues. After removal of 1 base from V and 7 bases from J, the junction contained 10 bases not matched to a gene. Per germline, CDR1 MNHNS and CDR2 SASEGT. For the CDR3, the DNA is TGTGCCAGCAGTGAAGTATTAGGGCAGGGGGACCAGCCCCAGCATTTT. Amino acids: CASSEVLGQGDQPQHF.

The CDR3 nucleotides read TGTGCCAGCAGCTTCATCGGTACGTTCGATAATTCACCCCTCCACTTT. Residues: CASSFIGTFDNSPLHF. V gene TRBV7-2 combines with J gene TRBJ1-6; no clear D gene. The germline gives CDR1 SGHTA, CDR2 FQGNSA. There are 16 residues in the CDR3. Trimming cost V 3 bases and J 5 bases, with 14 bases left between them.

Only a few counts were recorded for this clone. The chain combines TRBV14 with TRBJ1-4, with D unclear. V lost 4 bases and J 7 bases, leaving 10 bases between the germline ends. The CDR3 is 13 residues long. Germline-derived CDR1 and CDR2 are SGHDN and FVKESK. The CDR3 nucleotides read TGTGCCAGCAGCCGCGACATGGGTGAAAAACTGTTTTTT. Translation gives CASSRDMGEKLFF.

CDR3 region: CASSGGTDEKLFF. In nucleotides, the CDR3 is TGCGCCAGCAGCGGAGGGACAGATGAAAAACTGTTTTTT. The chain is built from TRBV5-1 and TRBJ1-4, with 7 bases identical to TRBD1. V was pared by 4 bases and J by 6 bases, with 3 bases of the junction left unmatched. The germline CDR1 and CDR2 sequences are SGHRS and YFSETQ. The CDR3 totals 13 residues.

This chain connects TRBV5-1 to TRBJ1-2, with D unclear. Trimming pared 0 bases from V and 0 bases from J, leaving 9 bases between. Looked up from germline, CDR1 is SGHRS and CDR2 is YFSETQ. The CDR3 is 15 residues long. CDR3 region: CASSLAEGANYGYTF. CDR3 nucleotide sequence: TGCGCCAGCAGCTTGGCCGAGGGAGCTAACTATGGCTACACCTTC.

The CDR3: CAISERENQPQHF. The CDR3 DNA reads TGTGCCATCAGTGAAAGGGAGAATCAGCCCCAGCATTTT. This sequence joins TRBV10-3 and TRBJ1-5; no reliable D call. V lost 3 bases and J 4 bases, leaving 7 bases between the germline ends. CDR1 and CDR2 (germline): ENHRY, SYGVKD. The CDR3 has 13 amino acids.

The chain carries TRBV10-3 and TRBJ2-6; 9 positions agree with TRBD2. The ends lost 7 bases at V and 2 bases at J; junction bases unmatched: 6. This CDR3 region has 16 residues. CDR1 is ENHRY and CDR2 is SYGVKD in the germline V gene. CDR3: CAIKAGGPPGANVLTF. CDR3 DNA sequence: TGTGCCATCAAGGCGGGGGGGCCCCCTGGGGCCAACGTCCTGACTTTC.

The V gene is TRBV12-5, the J gene TRBJ1-5, with D possibly being TRBD1 (6 bases). V lost 7 bases and J 6 bases, leaving 13 bases between the germline ends. The germline V gene has CDR1 LGHNT and CDR2 FRNRAP. CDR3 length: 13 residues. The CDR3 DNA sequence: TGTGCTAGTGCAAACAGGGACGTTCAGCCCCAGCATTTT. It encodes CASANRDVQPQHF.

This clone was picked up one time. This chain uses TRBV6-5 with TRBJ1-2, with TRBD1 identical over 8 bases. This CDR3 contains 15 residues. Germline CDR1 MNHEY, CDR2 SVGAGI. V was pared by 6 bases and J by 3 bases, with 9 bases of the junction left unmatched. The CDR3 region has the DNA TGTGCCAGCAGCCCAACCGGGACAGGTGACTATGGCTACACCTTC. Translated: CASSPTGTGDYGYTF.

The V gene is TRBV2, the J gene TRBJ2-1; TRBD1 aligns across 10 bases. J was trimmed by 6 bases and V by 5 bases; bases with no gene match: 7. From germline, CDR1 is SNHLY and CDR2 FYNNEI. The CDR3 has 15 residues. As DNA, the CDR3 is TGTGCCAGCAGTCCCGGGACAGGGGTGACCAATGAGCAGTTCTTC. Its protein product is CASSPGTGVTNEQFF.

This clone was counted between two and nine times. The chain links TRBV9 to TRBJ1-1, with 7 bases identical to TRBD1. The V segment lost 0 bases and the J segment 4 bases; nucleotides outside the gene matches: 12. Per germline, CDR1 SGDLS and CDR2 YYNGEE. The CDR3 is 17 residues long. The CDR3 region has the DNA TGTGCCAGCAGCGTAGAAGGCAGGGGGATTCGGAGCACTGAAGCTTTCTTT. Translation gives CASSVEGRGIRSTEAFF.

The chain uses TRBV10-1 and TRBJ2-5; TRBD1 might be the D (5 bases). V dropped 6 bases and J dropped 3 bases, with 14 bases sitting between them. The CDR3 covers 14 residues. Germline V gene lookup returns CDR1 WNHNN and CDR2 SYGVQD (reference sequence). This CDR3 reads CASREKGFKETQYF. The CDR3 coding sequence is TGCGCCAGCAGGGAAAAGGGGTTCAAAGAGACCCAGTACTTC.

The V call is TRBV7-6, the J call TRBJ2-5, with TRBD1 identical over 10 bases. This CDR3 contains 14 residues. Trimming cost V 5 bases and J 5 bases; bases outside gene matches: 5. Germline CDR1 SGHVS, CDR2 FNYEAQ. The CDR3 sequence: CASSATGGGETQYF. The CDR3 DNA follows: TGTGCCAGCAGCGCGACAGGGGGCGGGGAGACCCAGTACTTC. The full variable domain, rest sourced from reference TRBV7-6 and TRBJ2-5, is GAGVSQSPRYKVTKRGQDVALRCDPISGHVSLYWYRQALGQGPEFLTYFNYEAQQDKSGLPNDRFSAERPEGSISTLTIQRTEQRDSAMYRCASSATGGGETQYFGPGTRLLVL.

The chain employs TRBV10-2 and TRBJ2-7; D might be TRBD1 (6 bases). Germline values: CDR1 WSHSY, CDR2 SAAADI. With 3 bases removed from V and 0 bases from J, the gap between germline ends came to 12 bases. The CDR3 consists of 15 residues. The CDR3 here is CASSDQQGFSYEQYF. The CDR3 DNA is TGCGCCAGCAGTGACCAGCAGGGGTTCTCCTACGAGCAGTACTTC.

This chain connects TRBV28 to TRBJ2-1; 8 positions agree with TRBD2. The ends lost 4 bases at V and 3 bases at J; junction bases unmatched: 8. CDR3 size: 16 residues. The germline gives CDR1 MDHEN, CDR2 SYDVKM. This CDR3 reads CASSSPGGASYNEQFF. The CDR3 nucleotides read TGTGCCAGCAGTTCCCCCGGGGGGGCAAGCTACAATGAGCAGTTCTTC.

V and J are TRBV30 and TRBJ1-3; a possible D gene is TRBD1 (5 bases). Germline V gene lookup returns CDR1 GTSNPN and CDR2 SVGIG (reference sequence). The CDR3 is 15 residues long. Trimming took off 5 bases at V and 4 bases at J, with 18 bases between the two ends. This CDR3 reads CAWGVIGAMGNTIYF. CDR3 nucleotides: TGTGCCTGGGGGGTGATAGGGGCGATGGGAAACACCATATATTTT. The complete variable domain, with remaining parts taken from reference TRBV30 and TRBJ1-3, reads SQTIHQWPATLVQPVGSPLSLECTVEGTSNPNLYWYRQAAGRGLQLLFYSVGIGQISSEVPQNLSASRPQDRQFILSSKKLLLSDSGFYLCAWGVIGAMGNTIYFGEGSWLTVV.

The V call is TRBV19, the J call TRBJ2-3, with D tentatively TRBD2 (5 bases). V was clipped by 0 bases and J by 4 bases, with 11 bases between them. CDR3 length equals 15 residues. From germline, CDR1 is LNHDA and CDR2 SQIVND (reference sequence). In nucleotides, the CDR3 is TGTGCCAGTAGTATAGAAGTCGGACTCCCAGATACGCAGTATTTT. It codes for CASSIEVGLPDTQYF.

The gene calls are TRBV12-3 or TRBV12-4 and TRBJ1-1, with D maybe TRBD1 (6 bases). The CDR3 has 12 amino acids. The germline V and J ends were trimmed by 4 bases and 7 bases, with 10 bases remaining between them. The chain's CDR3 is CASSSGVVEAFF. Written as DNA, the CDR3 is TGTGCCAGCAGTTCAGGGGTTGTTGAAGCTTTCTTT.

The chain employs TRBV23-1 and TRBJ2-7; TRBD1 matches at 7 bases. TRBV23-1 belongs to the ORF category, with a function that is uncertain. This CDR3 is built from 17 residues. The J segment lost 2 bases and the V segment lost 0 bases, leaving 10 bases of the junction unmatched. This CDR3 is CASSQSISGQITYEQYF. The DNA for the CDR3 is TGCGCCAGCAGTCAATCTATTTCGGGACAGATAACCTACGAGCAGTACTTC.

This chain links TRBV2 with TRBJ2-2, with 12 bases aligning to TRBD1. V lost 7 bases and J lost 3; bases outside the gene matches: 9. The CDR3 is made up of 17 amino acids. CDR1 and CDR2 (germline): SNHLY, FYNNEI. In nucleotides, the CDR3 is TGTGCCAGCAAATCTATACGGGACAGGGGGCACACCGGGGAGCTGTTTTTT. This gives the protein CASKSIRDRGHTGELFF.

V and J are TRBV7-9 and TRBJ1-6; TRBD1 aligns across 9 bases. This CDR3 comprises 14 residues. The germline V gene has CDR1 SEHNR and CDR2 FQNEAQ (reference sequence). Unmatched junction bases numbered 2, after V lost 2 bases and J lost 9 bases. The CDR3 loop is CASSLWDRVSPLHF. The CDR3 DNA reads as TGTGCCAGCAGCTTATGGGACAGGGTTTCACCCCTCCACTTT.

The chain uses TRBV9 and TRBJ2-2, with 7 bases fitting TRBD2. V shed 0 bases, J shed 2 bases, and the junction held 4 bases outside the gene matches. The CDR3 contains 16 residues. The germline V gene has CDR1 SGDLS and CDR2 YYNGEE. The CDR3 sequence is CASSVAGGVNTGELFF. For the CDR3, the DNA is TGTGCCAGCAGCGTAGCTGGGGGGGTCAACACCGGGGAGCTGTTTTTT.

This chain uses TRBV6-2 or TRBV6-3 with TRBJ1-2; D perhaps matches TRBD1 (6 bases). Germline values: CDR1 MNHEY, CDR2 SVGEGT. V lost 4 bases and J lost 8, with 14 bases in between. There are 13 residues in the CDR3. CDR3 bases: TGTGCCAGCAGTTGGGGACAAGTCGGCGGCTACACCTTC. As protein: CASSWGQVGGYTF.

The chain carries TRBV6-5 and TRBJ2-5; D is unclear. Germline V gene lookup returns CDR1 MNHEY and CDR2 SVGAGI. The CDR3 runs 10 residues. Trimming stripped 8 bases from V and 3 bases from J, with 4 bases between. The CDR3 DNA follows: TGTGCCAGCGGAGAAGAGACCCAGTACTTC. It codes for CASGEETQYF.

The rearrangement uses TRBV12-3 or TRBV12-4 and TRBJ1-1, with D unresolved. The V gene lost 6 bases and the J gene lost 4 bases, with 12 bases spanning the gap. The CDR3 runs 13 residues. The CDR3 DNA reads as TGTGCCAGCAGGGTGGAGGGCCCCACTGAAGCTTTCTTT. This translates into CASRVEGPTEAFF.

This chain joins TRBV30 and TRBJ1-6, with 7 bases aligning to TRBD1. The CDR3 spans 16 residues. The germline gives CDR1 GTSNPN, CDR2 SVGIG (reference sequence). With 1 base clipped from V and 5 bases from J, the junction kept 8 bases outside the gene matches. The CDR3 nucleotides are TGTGCCTGGAGTGGACCCGCCGGGACAGATAATTCACCCCTCCACTTT. The encoded protein is CAWSGPAGTDNSPLHF.

This clone was seen more than once but under ten times. The gene calls are TRBV10-1 and TRBJ2-1; a weak D match, TRBD1 (6 bases). Trimming removed 2 bases at V and 4 bases at J, with 12 bases between. The CDR3 runs to 15 residues. The V gene's germline CDR1 is WNHNN and CDR2 SYGVQD (reference sequence). CDR3 region: CASSERQGLYNEQFF. The CDR3 DNA reads as TGCGCCAGCAGTGAGAGGCAGGGGCTTTACAATGAGCAGTTCTTC.